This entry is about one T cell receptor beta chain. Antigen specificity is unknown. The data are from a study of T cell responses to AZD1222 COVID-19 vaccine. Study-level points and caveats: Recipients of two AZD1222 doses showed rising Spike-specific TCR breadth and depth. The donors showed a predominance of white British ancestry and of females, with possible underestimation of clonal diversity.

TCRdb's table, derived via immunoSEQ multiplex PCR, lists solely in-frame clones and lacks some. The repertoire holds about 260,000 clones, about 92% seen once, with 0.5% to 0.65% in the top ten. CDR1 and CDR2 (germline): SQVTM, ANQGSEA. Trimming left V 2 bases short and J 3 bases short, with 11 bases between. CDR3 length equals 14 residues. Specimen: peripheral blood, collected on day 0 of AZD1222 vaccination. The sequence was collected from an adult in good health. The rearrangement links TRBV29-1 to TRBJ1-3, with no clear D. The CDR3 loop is CSVEHRKHGNTIYF. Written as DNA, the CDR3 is TGCAGCGTTGAACACCGGAAGCATGGAAACACCATATATTTT.